This T cell receptor (beta chain) was documented in a study of PD-1 blockade in classical Hodgkin lymphoma. Study-wide results and caveats: CD4+ TCR diversity, unlike CD8+, rose significantly by C4D1. The study found complete responders had baseline diversity similar to newly diagnosed patients.

The CDR3 has 13 residues. CDR1 is MDHEN, CDR2 SYDVKM, per germline. Trimming stripped 6 bases from V and 2 bases from J, with 10 bases between. Relapse after autologous stem cell transplantation occurred in every patient, and brentuximab vedotin exposure varied. Remarks on this clone: The antigen is unknown.

The repertoire was sequenced with immunoSEQ multiplex PCR; TCRdb's copy has only in-frame clones and lacks some. The sample has over 25,000 clones; under 85% are singletons. The specimen was peripheral blood mononuclear cells (PBMCs), collected before the second cycle of nivolumab. The TCR sequence derives from a human donor with classical Hodgkin lymphoma. V usage is TRBV28 and J usage is TRBJ1-2; TRBD1 might be the D (6 bases). The CDR3 reads CASRDGQNYGYTF. The CDR3 DNA reads as TGTGCCAGCAGGGACGGACAGAACTATGGCTACACCTTC.